A selection of T cell receptor beta chains follows, all from one sample in a study of fetal regulatory T cell absence and autoimmunity. The table came from immunoSEQ multiplex PCR; TCRdb's copy has only in-frame clones and leaves some out. Among around 45,000 clones listed, around 85% were seen once. Sequenced sample: cord blood. Receptor source: a newborn boy with IPEX syndrome. The CDR3 runs from the conserved cysteine through the conserved F or W.

V gene	J gene	CDR3 protein
TRBV18	TRBJ1-5	CASSDRNVFHSNQPQHF
TRBV7-9	TRBJ1-2	CASSLGSGDGYTF
TRBV13	TRBJ2-7	CASSLRGLGYYEQYF
TRBV6-1	TRBJ1-2	CASSAPGDWYGYTF
TRBV4-1	TRBJ2-5	CASSQTLVVGETQYF
TRBV27	TRBJ2-2	CASMGTGELFF
TRBV4-1	TRBJ2-1	CASSQGPSAWFF
TRBV5-4	TRBJ2-5	CASSRGLASETQYF
TRBV7-9	TRBJ1-4	CASTNRGRGEKLFF
TRBV19	TRBJ2-7	CASSAGSSYEQYF
TRBV7-9	TRBJ2-7	CASSLAQGLAGYEQYF
TRBV11-2	TRBJ1-2	CASSFGANYGYTF
TRBV7-2	TRBJ2-7	CASSGGTSGRSYEQYF
TRBV6-6	TRBJ2-1	CASSGTGSYNEQFF
TRBV4-1	TRBJ2-6	CASSQRSGANVLTF
TRBV29-1	TRBJ2-7	CSVDRGGDEQYF
TRBV25-1	TRBJ2-2	CASRGQGTGELFF
TRBV4-1	TRBJ1-4	CASSQEGAVRKLFF
TRBV7-9	TRBJ2-6	CASSFASGANVLTF
TRBV5-1	TRBJ2-1	CASSLGMGYSRVDEQFF
TRBV21-1	TRBJ2-1	CARNRGNDEQFF
TRBV5-1	TRBJ2-2	CASTLQGYNTGELFF
TRBV4-3	TRBJ2-3	CASSRRRGPDTQYF
TRBV30	TRBJ2-3	CAWSVLAGGTDTQYF
TRBV6-5	TRBJ2-7	CASSWLAGNSYEQYF
TRBV4-1	TRBJ1-2	CASSQEIQGGYGYTF
TRBV29-1	TRBJ2-3	CSVERGLVGVGDTQYF
TRBV14	TRBJ2-2	CASSQEIGTLGELFF
TRBV29-1	TRBJ2-5	CSVAGHTSGGTQYF
TRBV2	TRBJ1-2	CASSDPWDRGENGYTF
TRBV7-8	TRBJ2-3	CASMGDTQYF
TRBV4-3	TRBJ2-5	CASSQDGAGQETQYF
TRBV6-1	TRBJ1-4	CASRLDRANEKLFF
TRBV9	TRBJ1-5	CASSVGTGSNQPQHF
TRBV7-2	TRBJ2-7	CASSLGVDSYEQYF
TRBV4-3	TRBJ2-1	CASSQDDRMDEQFF
TRBV4-1	TRBJ1-2	CASSPSRDRIANYGYTF
TRBV7-2	TRBJ1-5	CASSLVGRDRQPQHF
TRBV29-1	TRBJ2-1	CSVEGGQGYYNEQFF
TRBV19	TRBJ2-7	CASSMYRDPYEQYF
TRBV21-1	TRBJ2-7	CASGQGREGCEQYF
TRBV13	TRBJ2-2	CASRYSGDTGELFF
TRBV29-1	TRBJ1-2	CSVGGTGYTF
TRBV29-1	TRBJ2-1	CSGDRVSYNEQFF
TRBV9	TRBJ2-7	CASSVNGRGVDEQYF